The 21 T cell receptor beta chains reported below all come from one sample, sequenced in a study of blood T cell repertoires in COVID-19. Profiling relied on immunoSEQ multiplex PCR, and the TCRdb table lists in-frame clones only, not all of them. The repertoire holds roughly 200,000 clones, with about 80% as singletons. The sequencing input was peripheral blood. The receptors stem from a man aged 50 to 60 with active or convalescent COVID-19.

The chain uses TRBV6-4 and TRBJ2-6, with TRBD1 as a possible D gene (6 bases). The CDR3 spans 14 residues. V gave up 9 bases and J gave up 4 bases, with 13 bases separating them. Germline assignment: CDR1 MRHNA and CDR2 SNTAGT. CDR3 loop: CASRDTAGANVLTF. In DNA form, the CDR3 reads TGTGCCAGTCGGGACACTGCCGGGGCCAACGTCCTGACTTTC.

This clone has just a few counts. The CDR3 here is CASSPVNYEQYF. In DNA, the CDR3 is TGTGCCAGCTCACCAGTTAACTACGAGCAGTACTTC. The rearrangement uses TRBV18 and TRBJ2-7; D is unresolved. Germline loops: CDR1 KGHSH, CDR2 LQKENI. The CDR3 contains 12 residues. The germline V and J ends were trimmed by 2 bases and 3 bases, with 5 bases remaining between them.

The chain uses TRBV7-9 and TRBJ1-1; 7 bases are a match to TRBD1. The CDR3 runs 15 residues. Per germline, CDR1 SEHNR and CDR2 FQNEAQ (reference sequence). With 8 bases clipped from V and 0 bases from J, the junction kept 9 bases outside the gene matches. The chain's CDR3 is CASGPTGPLNTEAFF. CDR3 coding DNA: TGTGCCAGCGGGCCGACAGGGCCGTTGAACACTGAAGCTTTCTTT.

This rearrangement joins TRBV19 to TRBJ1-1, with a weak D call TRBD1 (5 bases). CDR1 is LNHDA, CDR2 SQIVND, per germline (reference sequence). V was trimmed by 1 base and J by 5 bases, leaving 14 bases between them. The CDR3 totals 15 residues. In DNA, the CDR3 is TGTGCCAGTAGTATAGTGGACCCGGGGGGGACTGAAGCTTTCTTT. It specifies CASSIVDPGGTEAFF.

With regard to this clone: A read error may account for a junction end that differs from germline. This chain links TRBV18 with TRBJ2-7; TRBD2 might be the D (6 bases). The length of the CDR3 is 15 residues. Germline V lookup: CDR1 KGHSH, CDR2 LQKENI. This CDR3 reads CASSPLPGLPDEQYF. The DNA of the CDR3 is TGTGCCAGCTCGCCACTACCGGGACTGCCCGACGAGCAGTACTTC.

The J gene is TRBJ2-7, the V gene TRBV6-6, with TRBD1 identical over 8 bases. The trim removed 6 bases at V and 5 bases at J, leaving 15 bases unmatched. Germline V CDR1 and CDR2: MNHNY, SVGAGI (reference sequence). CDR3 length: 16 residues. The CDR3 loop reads CASSPGSGGLVDEQYF. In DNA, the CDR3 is TGTGCCAGCAGCCCCGGGTCAGGGGGCTTAGTCGACGAGCAGTACTTC.

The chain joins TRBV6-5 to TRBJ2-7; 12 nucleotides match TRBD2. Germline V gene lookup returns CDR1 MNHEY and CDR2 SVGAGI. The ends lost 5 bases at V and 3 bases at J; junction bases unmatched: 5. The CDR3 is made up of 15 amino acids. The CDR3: CASSRSTSGGYEQYF. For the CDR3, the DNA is TGTGCCAGCAGTCGGTCGACTAGCGGGGGCTACGAGCAGTACTTC.

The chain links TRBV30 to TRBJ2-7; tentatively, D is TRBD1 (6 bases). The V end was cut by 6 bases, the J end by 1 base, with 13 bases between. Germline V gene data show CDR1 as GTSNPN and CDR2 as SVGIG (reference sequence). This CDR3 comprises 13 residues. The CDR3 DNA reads TGTGCCTGCACCCAGGGGCAGTCCTACGAGCAGTACTTC. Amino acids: CACTQGQSYEQYF.

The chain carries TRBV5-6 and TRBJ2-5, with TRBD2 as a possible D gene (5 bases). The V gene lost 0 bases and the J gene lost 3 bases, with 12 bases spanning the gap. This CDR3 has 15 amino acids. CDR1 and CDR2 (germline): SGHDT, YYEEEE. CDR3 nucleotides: TGTGCCAGCAGCTTGGGAGACTATGTTAAAGAGACCCAGTACTTC. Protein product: CASSLGDYVKETQYF.

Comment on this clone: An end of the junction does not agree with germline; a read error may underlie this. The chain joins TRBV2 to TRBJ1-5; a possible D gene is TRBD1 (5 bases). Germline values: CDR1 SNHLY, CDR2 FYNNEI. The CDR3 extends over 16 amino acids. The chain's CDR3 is CASSEDRAYSNQPQHF. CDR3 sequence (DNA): TGTGCCAGCAGCGAAGACAGAGCTTATAGCAATCAGCCCCAGCATTTT.

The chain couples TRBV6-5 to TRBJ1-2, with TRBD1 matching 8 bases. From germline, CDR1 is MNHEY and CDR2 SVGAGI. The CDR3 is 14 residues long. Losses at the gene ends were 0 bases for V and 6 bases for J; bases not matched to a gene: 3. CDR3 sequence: CASSYSTGENGYTF. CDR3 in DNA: TGTGCCAGCAGTTACTCGACAGGGGAGAATGGCTACACCTTC.

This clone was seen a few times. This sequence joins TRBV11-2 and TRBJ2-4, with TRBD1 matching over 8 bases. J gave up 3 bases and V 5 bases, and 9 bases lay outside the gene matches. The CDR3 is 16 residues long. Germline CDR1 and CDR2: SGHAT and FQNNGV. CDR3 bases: TGTGCCAGCAGCGACGACAGGGGCTTTGGCAAAAACATTCAGTACTTC. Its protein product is CASSDDRGFGKNIQYF. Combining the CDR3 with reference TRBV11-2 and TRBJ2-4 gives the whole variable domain EAGVAQSPRYKIIEKRQSVAFWCNPISGHATLYWYQQILGQGPKLLIQFQNNGVVDDSQLPKDRFSAERLKGVDSTLKIQPAKLEDSAVYLCASSDDRGFGKNIQYFGAGTRLSVL.

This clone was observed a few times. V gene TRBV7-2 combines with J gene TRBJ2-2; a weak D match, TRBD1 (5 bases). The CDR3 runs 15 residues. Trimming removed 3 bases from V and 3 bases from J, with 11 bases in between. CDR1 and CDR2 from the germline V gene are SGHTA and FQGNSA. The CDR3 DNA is TGTGCCAGCAGCTTTCAGGGATTGTACACCGGGGAGCTGTTTTTT. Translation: CASSFQGLYTGELFF.

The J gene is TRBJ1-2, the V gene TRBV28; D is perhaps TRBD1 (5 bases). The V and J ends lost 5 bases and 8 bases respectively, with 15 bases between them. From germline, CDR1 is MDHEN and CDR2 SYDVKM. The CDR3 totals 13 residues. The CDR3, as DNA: TGTGCCAGCAGTCAAGACAGATACTCAGGCTACACCTTC. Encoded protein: CASSQDRYSGYTF.

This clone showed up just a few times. The CDR3 sequence: CAWNPHQGYGYTF. The CDR3 coding sequence is TGTGCCTGGAACCCCCATCAGGGCTATGGCTACACCTTC. This sequence joins TRBV30 and TRBJ1-2; maybe TRBD1 (5 bases). V gave up 4 bases and J gave up 4 bases, with 13 bases separating them. Germline CDR1 GTSNPN, CDR2 SVGIG (reference sequence). The CDR3 covers 13 residues.

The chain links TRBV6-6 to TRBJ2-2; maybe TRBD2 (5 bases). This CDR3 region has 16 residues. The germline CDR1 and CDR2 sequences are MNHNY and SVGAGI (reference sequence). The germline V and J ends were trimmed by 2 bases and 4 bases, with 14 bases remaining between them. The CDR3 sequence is CASSYPPGWATGELFF. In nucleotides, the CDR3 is TGTGCCAGCAGTTACCCCCCGGGGTGGGCCACCGGGGAGCTGTTTTTT.

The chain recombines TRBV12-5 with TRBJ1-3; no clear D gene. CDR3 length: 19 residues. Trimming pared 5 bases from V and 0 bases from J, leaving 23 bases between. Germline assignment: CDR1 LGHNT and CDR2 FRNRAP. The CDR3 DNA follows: TGTGCTAGTGGTCCCCCGATTATGGTGCCTATGTTCTCTGGAAACACCATATATTTT. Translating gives CASGPPIMVPMFSGNTIYF.

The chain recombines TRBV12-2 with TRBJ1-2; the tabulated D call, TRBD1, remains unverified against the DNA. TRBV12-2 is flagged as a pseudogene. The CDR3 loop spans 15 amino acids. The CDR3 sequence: CASRLAQNTNYGYTF. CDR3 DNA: TGTGCAAGTCGCTTAGCTCAGAACACTAACTATGGCTACACCTTC.

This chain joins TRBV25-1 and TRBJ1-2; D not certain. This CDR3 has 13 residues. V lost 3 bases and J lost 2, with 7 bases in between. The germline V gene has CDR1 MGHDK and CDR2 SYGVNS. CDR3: CASSERANYGYTF. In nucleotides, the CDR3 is TGTGCCAGCAGTGAGAGGGCGAACTATGGCTACACCTTC.

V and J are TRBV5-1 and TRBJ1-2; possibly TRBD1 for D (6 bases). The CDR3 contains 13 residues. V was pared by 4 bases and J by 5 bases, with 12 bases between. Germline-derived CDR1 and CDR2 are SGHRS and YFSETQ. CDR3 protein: CASSDTGLYGYTF. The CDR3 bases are TGCGCCAGCAGCGATACAGGGTTATATGGCTACACCTTC. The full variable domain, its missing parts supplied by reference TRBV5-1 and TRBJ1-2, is KAGVTQTPRYLIKTRGQQVTLSCSPISGHRSVSWYQQTPGQGLQFLFEYFSETQRNKGNFPGRFSGRQFSNSRSEMNVSTLELGDSALYLCASSDTGLYGYTFGSGTRLTVV.

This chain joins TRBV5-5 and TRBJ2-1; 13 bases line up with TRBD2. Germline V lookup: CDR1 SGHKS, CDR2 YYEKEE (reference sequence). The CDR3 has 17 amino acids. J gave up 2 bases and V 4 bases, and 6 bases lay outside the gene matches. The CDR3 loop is CASSPPGLAGPYNEQFF. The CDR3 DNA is TGTGCCAGCAGCCCCCCGGGACTAGCGGGACCCTACAATGAGCAGTTCTTC. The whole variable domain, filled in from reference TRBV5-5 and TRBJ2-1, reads DAGVTQSPTHLIKTRGQQVTLRCSPISGHKSVSWYQQVLGQGPQFIFQYYEKEERGRGNFPDRFSARQFPNYSSELNVNALLLGDSALYLCASSPPGLAGPYNEQFFGPGTRLTVL.